This T cell receptor beta chain stems from a study of blood T cells in healthy people across ages. CDR3 length equals 14 residues. V lost 0 bases and J 4 bases, leaving 10 bases between the germline ends. Germline V gene data show CDR1 as SGHRS and CDR2 as YFSETQ. The sample holds many counts of this clonotype. A second PCR, run for roughly 7 to 12 cycles, used a sample-barcoded 5' primer plus a J-beta primer mix. One entry per CDR3 protein, called by TCRdb with MiXCR from the 5' RACE reads. The sample includes under 850,000 distinct CDR3 sequences, under 40% of them seen just once. The receptor was derived from a man younger than 35 in good health. V is TRBV5-1 and J is TRBJ2-5; D may be TRBD1 (5 bases). Material: blood. CDR3 protein: CASSLGGSRETQYF. CDR3 sequence (DNA): TGCGCCAGCAGCTTGGGGGGCTCCCGAGAGACCCAGTACTTC. Combining the CDR3 with reference TRBV5-1 and TRBJ2-5 gives the whole variable domain KAGVTQTPRYLIKTRGQQVTLSCSPISGHRSVSWYQQTPGQGLQFLFEYFSETQRNKGNFPGRFSGRQFSNSRSEMNVSTLELGDSALYLCASSLGGSRETQYFGPGTRLLVL.